This T cell receptor beta chain was documented in a study of T cell repertoires in cytomegalovirus infection. Study-level background: It can be stated that public TCR beta signatures indicated CMV infection as well as a matching HLA type.

Points from the study as a whole: CMV-specific TCR beta clonotypes restricted by HLA-C dominated the ex vivo response.

Details on this clonotype: The antigen remains undetermined.

V shed 4 bases, J shed 2 bases, and the junction held 7 bases outside the gene matches. There are 16 residues in the CDR3. CDR1 and CDR2 (germline): MNHNS, SASEGT. TCRdb re-analysed the reads in MiXCR, keeping a single row per CDR3 protein. The table has a few hundred thousand distinct CDR3 sequences, approximately 40% seen once; the top ten hold more than 40%. The chain has TRBV6-1 and TRBJ2-1; TRBD2 agrees at 8 bases. This receptor was taken from a human donor in good health (CMV status not recorded). Some clones in this sample may be carry-over from other donors' samples. The source was cultured PBMCs, collected from culture after CMV antigen stimulation. The CDR3 coding sequence is TGTGCCAGCAGTGTCTCCCTAGCGGGCGCCTACAATGAGCAGTTCTTC. Translating gives CASSVSLAGAYNEQFF.